The 25 T cell receptor beta chains below were found in one sample sequenced in a study of T cell clonality in common variable immunodeficiency. Repertoires were generated with immunoSEQ multiplex PCR, while TCRdb's copy carries only in-frame clones and drops some. Recorded here are tens of thousands of clones, none singletons. The sample comprised peripheral blood mononuclear cells. The source of these receptors is a person aged 18-70 years in good health.

This clone was counted ten times or more. The read halts 3 residues ahead of the CDR3 end, with the missing end drawn from the germline J gene. This sample includes further DNA sequences coding for the same CDR3. V gene TRBV18 combines with J gene TRBJ2-2; 7 nucleotides match TRBD1. Trimming cost V 3 bases and J 5 bases; bases outside gene matches: 6. The CDR3 has 15 residues. In germline, CDR1 is KGHSH, CDR2 LQKENI. The CDR3 region is CASSPAPTGTGELFF. The sequenced part of the CDR3 DNA is TGTGCCAGCTCACCCGCCCCGACAGGGACCGGGGAG.

There are many counts of this clone. Sequencing ends 3 residues short of the CDR3 end; the germline J gene provides the rest. This chain connects TRBV7-6 to TRBJ2-5; TRBD1 agrees at 7 bases. Germline V gene sequence: CDR1 SGHVS, CDR2 FNYEAQ. V was pared by 0 bases and J by 5 bases, with 6 bases of the junction left unmatched. The CDR3 extends over 15 amino acids. CDR3 in amino acids: CASSLALRGPETQYF. CDR3 bases read: TGTGCCAGCAGCTTAGCGTTAAGGGGGCCGGAGACC.

In regard to this clone: Read sequence stops 3 residues before the CDR3 end, and the germline J gene provides the missing end. The genes are TRBV5-1 and TRBJ2-5, with D uncertain. In germline, CDR1 is SGHRS, CDR2 YFSETQ. CDR3 length: 14 residues. Trimming took off 0 bases at V and 4 bases at J, with 10 bases between the two ends. The CDR3 here is CASSLALSRETQYF. CDR3 bases read: TGCGCCAGCAGCTTGGCTCTCTCTCGAGAGACC.

At least ten counts were recorded for this clone. The sequence runs out 3 residues before the end of the CDR3; the remainder is reconstructed from the germline J gene. The chain has TRBV19 and TRBJ1-5; D remains ambiguous. The CDR3 totals 13 residues. The V gene lost 6 bases and the J gene lost 3 bases, with 9 bases spanning the gap. Germline-derived CDR1 and CDR2 are LNHDA and SQIVND (reference sequence). The covered CDR3 bases are TGTGCCAGTAGCGACAATTACAATCAGCCC. Translating it yields CASSDNYNQP. The full CDR3 reads CASSDNYNQPQHF.

At least ten counts were recorded for this clone. The sequence runs out 3 residues before the end of the CDR3; the remainder is reconstructed from the germline J gene. The chain links TRBV30 to TRBJ1-2; D is possibly TRBD1 (5 bases). Germline CDR1 and CDR2: GTSNPN and SVGIG (reference sequence). The CDR3 is 11 amino acids. V lost 4 bases and J lost 4, with 7 bases in between. Partial CDR3 DNA: TGTGCCTGGATGAGGGGCTATGGC. It specifies CAWMRGYG. The whole CDR3 reads CAWMRGYGYTF.

This clone was seen at least ten times. The read terminates 3 residues ahead of where the CDR3 ends, so the germline J gene completes it. The chain is built from TRBV20-1 and TRBJ2-5; TRBD1 might be the D (6 bases). Germline lookup yields CDR1 DFQATT and CDR2 SNEGSKA (reference sequence). The CDR3 consists of 15 residues. V lost 5 bases to trimming and J lost 2 bases, with 18 bases between them. CDR3 in amino acids: CSAFTGTQQQETQYF. The covered CDR3 bases are TGCAGTGCTTTTACCGGGACACAGCAACAAGAGACC.

Many counts were recorded for this clone. The read terminates 3 residues before the CDR3 end, so the remaining end is supplied by the germline J gene. The V gene is TRBV7-3, the J gene TRBJ2-2; 8 bases agree with TRBD1. There are 17 residues in the CDR3. Germline loops: CDR1 SGHTA, CDR2 FQGTGA. The junction had 9 bases not matched to a gene; V was cut back by 5 bases and J by 1 base. The sequenced part of the CDR3 DNA is TGTGCCAGCAGCCCTCTTGCCGGGACAGGGAACACCGGGGAG. It codes for CASSPLAGTGNTGE. The whole CDR3 region reads CASSPLAGTGNTGELFF.

This clone was detected a few times. The read ends 3 residues early relative to the CDR3; the germline J gene fills the gap. The chain combines TRBV7-6 with TRBJ2-1, with 13 bases identical to TRBD2. The CDR3 covers 18 residues. Germline CDR1 reads SGHVS; CDR2 reads FNYEAQ. V was pared by 6 bases and J by 8 bases, with 16 bases of the junction left unmatched. The CDR3 region is CASRRGTSGTLLTDEQFF. The covered CDR3 bases are TGTGCCAGCAGACGGGGGACTAGCGGGACCCTTTTAACGGATGAG.

The CDR3 protein is CSARVAQGLRGYTF. The covered CDR3 bases are TGCAGTGCTAGAGTGGCCCAGGGCTTGAGAGGC. This chain links TRBV20-1 with TRBJ1-2, with a weak D call TRBD1 (5 bases). The read finishes 3 residues shy of the CDR3 end, and the germline J gene is used to complete it. Germline CDR1 DFQATT, CDR2 SNEGSKA (reference sequence). This CDR3 contains 14 residues.

This clone was detected many times. The CDR3 is cut off 3 residues early in the read; its end comes from the germline J gene. The rearrangement links TRBV7-6 to TRBJ2-5; 10 bases agree with TRBD2. Germline lookup yields CDR1 SGHVS and CDR2 FNYEAQ. The CDR3 extends over 16 amino acids. V lost 2 bases, J lost 2 bases, and 5 bases stayed unmatched. The CDR3 is CASSLTFSGGQETQYF. The part of the CDR3 DNA that was read is TGTGCCAGCAGCTTAACTTTTAGCGGGGGGCAAGAGACC.

There are many counts of this clone. The sequence runs out 3 residues before the end of the CDR3; the remainder is reconstructed from the germline J gene. The chain couples TRBV2 to TRBJ2-5; 11 nucleotides line up with TRBD1. This CDR3 is 14 amino acids long. V was clipped by 8 bases and J by 4 bases; unmatched bases: 6. Germline V gives CDR1 SNHLY, CDR2 FYNNEI. CDR3 DNA, as far as it was read: TGTGCCAGCGACCGGACAGGGGGCGTAGAGACC. This gives the protein CASDRTGGVET. In full, the CDR3 reads CASDRTGGVETQYF.

At least ten counts were recorded for this clone. The DNA ends 3 residues before the CDR3 does, and the rest of the CDR3 is filled in from the germline J gene. This rearrangement joins TRBV7-6 to TRBJ2-2, with 12 bases fitting TRBD2. Looked up from germline, CDR1 is SGHVS and CDR2 is FNYEAQ. Trimming took 2 bases from V and 6 from J; bases not matched to a gene: 4. This CDR3 spans 16 amino acids. CDR3 DNA, as far as it was read: TGTGCCAGCAGCTTATCAGGGACTAGCGGGCCCGGGGAG. This codes for CASSLSGTSGPGE. The CDR3 in its entirety is CASSLSGTSGPGELFF. Full variable domain (rest looked up from reference TRBV7-6 and TRBJ2-2): GAGVSQSPRYKVTKRGQDVALRCDPISGHVSLYWYRQALGQGPEFLTYFNYEAQQDKSGLPNDRFSAERPEGSISTLTIQRTEQRDSAMYRCASSLSGTSGPGELFFGEGSRLTVL.

This clone was picked up a small number of times. The read stops 3 residues short of the end of the CDR3; the missing end is completed from the germline J gene. The genes are TRBV5-1 and TRBJ2-7; D is undetermined. Looked up from germline, CDR1 is SGHRS and CDR2 is YFSETQ. Deletions cut 0 bases from V and 3 bases from J, with 10 bases between. This CDR3 region has 14 residues. The CDR3 bases that were read are TGCGCCAGCAGCTTGGGCGGTGGCCGCTACGAG. Protein sequence: CASSLGGGRYE. The full-length CDR3 reads as CASSLGGGRYEQYF.

This clone was counted between two and nine times. The missing CDR3 end, 3 residues past where the read stops, is filled in from the germline J gene. The V call is TRBV7-9, the J call TRBJ2-7, with TRBD1 identical over 7 bases. CDR1 and CDR2 (germline): SEHNR, FQNEAQ (reference sequence). CDR3 length equals 15 residues. Trimming at V came to 4 bases and at J to 3 bases, leaving 9 bases not matched to a gene. CDR3 loop: CASSSDGTVLYEQYF. CDR3 bases read: TGTGCCAGCAGCTCGGATGGGACAGTTCTCTACGAG.

Comment on this clone: The DNA ends 3 residues before the CDR3 does, and the rest of the CDR3 is filled in from the germline J gene. The genes are TRBV11-2 and TRBJ1-2, with a weak D call TRBD1 (5 bases). The CDR3 contains 15 residues. Germline CDR1 is SGHAT and CDR2 is FQNNGV. The ends were cut back, 0 bases at V and 3 bases at J, with 11 bases in the middle. The CDR3 here is CASSLEQGSYYGYTF. The part of the CDR3 DNA that was read is TGTGCCAGCAGCTTAGAGCAGGGATCTTACTATGGC.

This clone occurred a few times. Read data end 3 residues before the CDR3 end; the end is taken from the germline J gene. The J gene is TRBJ2-7, the V gene TRBV10-1; the match to TRBD1 covers 7 bases. V dropped 10 bases and J dropped 2; count of bases not matched to a gene: 8. Germline CDR1 reads WNHNN; CDR2 reads SYGVQD (reference sequence). CDR3 length: 13 amino acids. Partial CDR3 DNA: TGCGCCACTATCCCGGGACAGACCTACGAG. Protein product: CATIPGQTYE. The whole CDR3 reads CATIPGQTYEQYF.

This clone was seen repeatedly, ten times or more. The CDR3 loop is CASSSIAGGGYNEQFF. The covered CDR3 bases are TGCGCCAGCAGCTCCATTGCGGGGGGGGGTTACAATGAG. The V call is TRBV5-1, the J call TRBJ2-1; 9 bases are a match to TRBD2. The observed sequence ends 3 residues before the CDR3 terminus, with the missing tail filled in from the germline J gene. This CDR3 spans 16 amino acids. With V trimmed by 3 bases and J by 4 bases, 8 bases remained unmatched. CDR1 is SGHRS and CDR2 is YFSETQ in the germline V gene. Based on the CDR3 plus reference TRBV5-1 and TRBJ2-1, the full variable domain is KAGVTQTPRYLIKTRGQQVTLSCSPISGHRSVSWYQQTPGQGLQFLFEYFSETQRNKGNFPGRFSGRQFSNSRSEMNVSTLELGDSALYLCASSSIAGGGYNEQFFGPGTRLTVL.

The sample holds many counts of this clone. The CDR3 end is not reached by the read, which stops 3 residues before it; the germline J gene fills it in. J is TRBJ2-7 and V is TRBV29-1; the D gene is possibly TRBD1 (6 bases). Trimming pared 6 bases from V and 0 bases from J, leaving 15 bases between. This CDR3 has 14 amino acids. CDR1 and CDR2 from the germline V gene are SQVTM and ANQGSEA. The CDR3 DNA, read in part, is TGCAGCGTCACCGAACAGGGAACCTCCTACGAG. Translating it yields CSVTEQGTSYE. The full CDR3 protein reads CSVTEQGTSYEQYF.

This clone was picked up many times. CDR3 sequence: CASRGQGAQPQHF. The part of the CDR3 DNA that was read is TGTGCCAGCAGAGGACAGGGGGCACAGCCC. The J gene is TRBJ1-5, the V gene TRBV2; 11 nucleotides align to TRBD1. With the read ending 3 residues before the CDR3 end, the germline J gene is used to fill in that end. V lost 6 bases and J lost 7; bases outside the gene matches: 2. Germline V gives CDR1 SNHLY, CDR2 FYNNEI. CDR3 length: 13 amino acids.

At least ten counts were recorded for this clone. The observed sequence ends 3 residues before the CDR3 terminus, with the missing tail filled in from the germline J gene. The chain couples TRBV12-3 or TRBV12-4 to TRBJ1-1; TRBD1 is a possible D gene (5 bases). This CDR3 has 15 amino acids. V shed 0 bases and J shed 3 bases, with 11 bases lying between them. CDR3 amino acids: CASSLADPGYTEAFF. Incomplete CDR3 DNA: TGTGCCAGCAGTTTAGCGGACCCAGGGTACACTGAA.

This clone has more than one count but fewer than ten. This may stem from a read error, because a much larger clone lies one nucleotide away. The read ends 3 residues shy of where the CDR3 ends; the end is completed using the germline J gene. This sample also contains other DNA sequences that code for the same CDR3. This chain joins TRBV5-1 and TRBJ1-2; tentatively, D is TRBD1 (5 bases). Trimming pared 5 bases from V and 5 bases from J, leaving 16 bases between. CDR3 length: 14 residues. Germline V lookup: CDR1 SGHRS, CDR2 YFSETQ. The DNA read from the CDR3 is TGCGCCAGCAGTCGGGAGCAGAGGACATATGGC. It codes for CASSREQRTYG. The complete CDR3 reads CASSREQRTYGYTF.

The sample holds many counts of this clone. Coverage ceases 3 residues before the CDR3 finishes, and the germline J gene fills in the end. V gene TRBV14 combines with J gene TRBJ2-1, with 7 bases lining up with TRBD2. Germline loops: CDR1 SGHDN, CDR2 FVKESK. There are 16 residues in the CDR3. Losses at the gene ends were 0 bases for V and 5 bases for J; bases not matched to a gene: 7. CDR3 bases read: TGTGCCAGCAGCCAAGAGCAAGGACTAGGCAACAATGAG. Protein sequence: CASSQEQGLGNNE. The CDR3 in full is CASSQEQGLGNNEQFF.

This clone has at least ten counts. The read stops 3 residues short of the end of the CDR3; the missing end is completed from the germline J gene. The chain uses TRBV11-2 and TRBJ2-5; D is ambiguous. CDR3 length: 12 residues. The V gene's germline CDR1 is SGHAT and CDR2 FQNNGV. V lost 1 base, J lost 5 bases, and 5 bases lay in between. Here the CDR3 reads CASSLAVETQYF. The covered CDR3 bases are TGTGCCAGCAGCTTAGCCGTCGAGACC.

The sample holds a few counts of this clone. The observed sequence ends 3 residues before the CDR3 terminus, with the missing tail filled in from the germline J gene. The V and J genes are TRBV6-2 or TRBV6-3 and TRBJ2-4; TRBD1 matches at 8 bases. CDR1 is MNHEY, CDR2 SVGEGT, per germline. The CDR3 loop spans 15 amino acids. The DNA read from the CDR3 is TGTGCCAGCAGTTACTGGGACAGGAGCAATCAGCCT. It codes for CASSYWDRSNQP. The full-length CDR3 reads as CASSYWDRSNQPQYF.

This clone was seen a handful of times. The read ends 3 residues shy of where the CDR3 ends; the end is completed using the germline J gene. This chain uses TRBV7-2 with TRBJ2-3; TRBD1 is a possible D gene (5 bases). Germline V gene data show CDR1 as SGHTA and CDR2 as FQGNSA. This CDR3 is 13 amino acids long. Partial CDR3 DNA: TGTGCCAGCAGCTTAGAGGGGCAGGGTTCG. Residues: CASSLEGQGS. The complete CDR3 reads CASSLEGQGSQYF.